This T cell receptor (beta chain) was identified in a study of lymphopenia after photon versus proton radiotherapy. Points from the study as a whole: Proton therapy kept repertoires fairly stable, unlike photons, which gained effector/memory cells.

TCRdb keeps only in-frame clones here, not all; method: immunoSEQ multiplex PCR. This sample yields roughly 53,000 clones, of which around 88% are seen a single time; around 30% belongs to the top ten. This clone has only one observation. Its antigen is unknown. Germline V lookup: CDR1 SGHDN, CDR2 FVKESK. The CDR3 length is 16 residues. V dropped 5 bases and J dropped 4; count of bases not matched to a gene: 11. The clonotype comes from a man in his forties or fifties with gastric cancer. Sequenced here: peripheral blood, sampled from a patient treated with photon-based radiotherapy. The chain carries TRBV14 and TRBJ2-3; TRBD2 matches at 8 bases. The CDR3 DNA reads TGTGCCAGCAGCTCCCAAAGCGGGAGTGGCTCAGATACGCAGTATTTT. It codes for CASSSQSGSGSDTQYF.